The 32 T cell receptor beta chains reported below all come from one sample, sequenced in a study of T cells after yellow fever vaccination. One entry per CDR3 protein, called by TCRdb with MiXCR from the 5' RACE reads. The repertoire holds under 150,000 distinct CDR3 sequences, with less than 9.5% as singletons. The starting material was CD4+ T cells sorted from PBMCs, obtained 5 days after the yellow fever booster vaccination. The receptor set was obtained from a man in his thirties or forties who received the YFV17D yellow fever vaccine.

This clonotype has a count of ten or more. The chain employs TRBV18 and TRBJ2-7, with 8 nucleotides matching TRBD1. V lost 6 bases to trimming and J lost 0 bases; unmatched junction nucleotides: 7. CDR3 length: 15 amino acids. Germline CDR1 reads KGHSH; CDR2 reads LQKENI. CDR3 residues: CASSPLGTGSYEQYF. In DNA, the CDR3 is TGTGCCAGCTCTCCTTTGGGGACAGGCTCCTACGAGCAGTACTTC.

This clonotype was found many times. The rearrangement joins TRBV18 to TRBJ1-4; TRBD1 matches at 7 bases. The CDR3 contains 17 residues. V shed 0 bases and J 3 bases; nucleotides not matched to a gene: 7. Germline V gives CDR1 KGHSH, CDR2 LQKENI. The CDR3 bases are TGTGCCAGCTCACCACCGGAAGAGGGGGCTTCTAATGAAAAACTGTTTTTT. Its translation: CASSPPEEGASNEKLFF. Full variable domain (missing parts from reference TRBV18 and TRBJ1-4): NAGVMQNPRHLVRRRGQEARLRCSPMKGHSHVYWYRQLPEEGLKFMVYLQKENIIDESGMPKERFSAEFPKEGPSILRIQQVVRGDSAAYFCASSPPEEGASNEKLFFGSGTQLSVL.

At least ten counts were recorded for this clonotype. The chain recombines TRBV11-1 with TRBJ2-1, with D perhaps TRBD2 (6 bases). With 0 bases removed from V and 2 bases from J, the gap between germline ends came to 17 bases. The CDR3 loop spans 18 amino acids. In germline, CDR1 is SGHAT, CDR2 FQDESV (reference sequence). CDR3 residues: CASSLALGRPSAYNEQFF. CDR3 DNA sequence: TGTGCCAGCAGCTTAGCCCTTGGACGGCCTAGCGCCTACAATGAGCAGTTCTTC.

This clonotype was counted ten times or more. The V call is TRBV9, the J call TRBJ2-7; 9 bases are a match to TRBD2. V dropped 2 bases and J dropped 4; count of bases not matched to a gene: 7. The V gene's germline CDR1 is SGDLS and CDR2 YYNGEE. The CDR3 has 15 amino acids. The CDR3 sequence is CASSVDSGSGYEQYF. The DNA for the CDR3 is TGTGCCAGCAGCGTGGATAGCGGGAGTGGTTACGAGCAGTACTTC.

This clonotype was seen only a few times. The genes are TRBV7-2 and TRBJ2-6, with unresolved D. The ends were cut back, 0 bases at V and 3 bases at J, with 3 bases in the middle. The CDR3 runs to 14 residues. CDR1 is SGHTA and CDR2 is FQGNSA in the germline V gene. CDR3 DNA sequence: TGTGCCAGCAGCTTAGCGTTTGGGGCCAACGTCCTGACTTTC. It specifies CASSLAFGANVLTF.

This clonotype was seen just once. The J gene is TRBJ2-4, the V gene TRBV5-5, with 14 positions matching TRBD2. Germline CDR1 is SGHKS and CDR2 is YYEKEE (reference sequence). J gave up 3 bases and V 0 bases, and 14 bases lay outside the gene matches. This CDR3 is built from 21 residues. The CDR3 reads CASSLGRTGGLAGVVKNIQYF. CDR3 DNA sequence: TGTGCCAGCAGCTTGGGGCGGACAGGGGGACTAGCGGGAGTCGTCAAAAACATTCAGTACTTC. Drawing the rest from reference TRBV5-5 and TRBJ2-4, the complete variable domain is DAGVTQSPTHLIKTRGQQVTLRCSPISGHKSVSWYQQVLGQGPQFIFQYYEKEERGRGNFPDRFSARQFPNYSSELNVNALLLGDSALYLCASSLGRTGGLAGVVKNIQYFGAGTRLSVL.

This clonotype was found many times. V gene TRBV20-1 combines with J gene TRBJ2-1; 8 nucleotides match TRBD2. V lost 6 bases, J lost 1 base, and 8 bases stayed unmatched. Germline loops: CDR1 DFQATT, CDR2 SNEGSKA (reference sequence). The CDR3 has 15 residues. The CDR3 DNA sequence: TGCAGTGCCGAGCCCCGCGGGAGGTCCTACAATGAGCAGTTCTTC. Amino acid sequence: CSAEPRGRSYNEQFF.

This clonotype was counted ten times or more. The chain couples TRBV5-1 to TRBJ2-1; D is perhaps TRBD1 or TRBD2 (6 bases each). This CDR3 contains 15 residues. V lost 0 bases to trimming and J lost 5 bases, with 12 bases between them. The germline gives CDR1 SGHRS, CDR2 YFSETQ. CDR3 region: CASSLAGATHNEQFF. CDR3 in DNA: TGCGCCAGCAGCTTGGCGGGGGCCACTCACAATGAGCAGTTCTTC.

This clonotype was found many times. The chain combines TRBV24-1 with TRBJ1-2; D unresolved. CDR1 is KGHDR, CDR2 SFDVKD, per germline. This CDR3 is built from 13 residues. V dropped 9 bases and J dropped 3 bases, with 13 bases sitting between them. CDR3 nucleotide sequence: TGTGCCACCGGTAGCTCCTCGGACTATGGCTACACCTTC. Translating it yields CATGSSSDYGYTF.

This clonotype was seen ten or more times. The rearrangement joins TRBV7-2 to TRBJ2-1; possibly TRBD1 for D (6 bases). Deletions cut 5 bases from V and 8 bases from J, with 13 bases between. CDR1 is SGHTA and CDR2 is FQGNSA in the germline V gene. This CDR3 region has 13 residues. CDR3 bases: TGTGCCAGCAGCCAAAACAGGGAGCATGAGCAGTTCTTC. Residues: CASSQNREHEQFF.

This clonotype occurred many times. This chain connects TRBV5-1 to TRBJ2-4, with TRBD1 matching over 8 bases. The CDR3 is made up of 15 amino acids. The germline gives CDR1 SGHRS, CDR2 YFSETQ. V lost 0 bases to trimming and J lost 8 bases; unmatched junction nucleotides: 7. The CDR3 nucleotides read TGCGCCAGCAGCTTGGCCGGTGGACAGGGTGACATTCAGTACTTC. It is translated as CASSLAGGQGDIQYF.

For this clonotype: This may be a read error: a much more frequent sequence differs by one nucleotide. The rearrangement links TRBV21-1 to TRBJ2-2; the tabulated D call, TRBD1, remains unverified against the DNA. TRBV21-1 has pseudogene status. This CDR3 comprises 14 residues. CDR3 protein: CASRTGYRTGKLFF. CDR3 bases: TGTGCCAGCAGGACAGGGTACAGGACCGGGAAGCTGTTTTTT.

Ten or more counts support this clonotype. This chain links TRBV6-2 or TRBV6-3 with TRBJ2-1; D gene unclear. Between the trimmed V and J ends, which lost 3 bases and 5 bases, there was a span of 8 bases. From germline, CDR1 is MNHEY and CDR2 SVGEGT. The CDR3 has 13 residues. Written as DNA, the CDR3 is TGTGCCAGCAGTTATAGGCTGCACAATGAGCAGTTCTTC. It is translated as CASSYRLHNEQFF.

This clonotype was seen at least ten times. This chain joins TRBV19 and TRBJ2-1; D is perhaps TRBD1 or TRBD2 (5 bases each). V was shortened by 5 bases and J by 5 bases, with 10 bases between the two germline ends. This CDR3 is built from 13 residues. In germline, CDR1 is LNHDA, CDR2 SQIVND (reference sequence). CDR3 sequence: CASSRDAHNEQFF. The CDR3 region has the DNA TGTGCCAGTAGTCGGGACGCTCACAATGAGCAGTTCTTC.

This clonotype was found many times. This chain connects TRBV5-1 to TRBJ2-2; either TRBD1 or TRBD2 may supply D (5 bases each). The CDR3 consists of 16 residues. Deletions cut 7 bases from V and 1 base from J, with 17 bases between. Per germline, CDR1 SGHRS and CDR2 YFSETQ. CDR3 coding DNA: TGCGCCAGCGCAGAGGGGCCGCAGGGGAACACCGGGGAGCTGTTTTTT. This translates into CASAEGPQGNTGELFF.

This clonotype was observed at least ten times. The V gene is TRBV20-1, the J gene TRBJ2-3, with TRBD2 matching over 11 bases. Germline CDR1 is DFQATT and CDR2 is SNEGSKA (reference sequence). CDR3 length equals 15 residues. In DNA, the CDR3 is TGCAGGGAAGGATCGACTAGCGGGACTATAGATACGCAGTATTTT. Translation: CREGSTSGTIDTQYF.

The table lists this clonotype with many counts. The chain couples TRBV6-2 or TRBV6-3 to TRBJ2-7, with 10 nucleotides matching TRBD1. The CDR3 consists of 12 residues. The V gene end was trimmed by 6 bases and the J gene end by 10 bases; junction bases not matched to a gene: 6. The germline V gene encodes CDR1 MNHEY and CDR2 SVGEGT. In DNA, the CDR3 is TGTGCCAGCAGCTCGGACAGGGGGGTTCAGTACTTC. Its translation: CASSSDRGVQYF.

This clonotype was recorded at least ten times. The rearrangement joins TRBV12-5 to TRBJ2-7; D may be TRBD1 (6 bases). CDR1 is LGHNT and CDR2 is FRNRAP in the germline V gene. Trimming left V 4 bases short and J 3 bases short, with 10 bases between. This CDR3 contains 13 residues. CDR3 in DNA: TGTGCTAGTGGTTCCGGACAGCTCTACGAGCAGTACTTC. Translation: CASGSGQLYEQYF.

This clonotype was found many times. V gene TRBV10-2 combines with J gene TRBJ2-3; 11 bases match TRBD2. Germline loops: CDR1 WSHSY, CDR2 SAAADI. This CDR3 region has 14 residues. J lost 5 bases, V lost 4 bases, and 2 bases had no gene match. CDR3 DNA: TGCGCCAGCAGTGCACTAGCGGGAGTAGATACGCAGTATTTT. Protein product: CASSALAGVDTQYF.

The table lists this clonotype with many counts. The rearrangement joins TRBV9 to TRBJ2-1; D not resolved. The CDR3 runs to 14 residues. Germline V lookup: CDR1 SGDLS, CDR2 YYNGEE. Trimming shortened V by 0 bases and J by 7 bases, and 11 bases separated the two germline ends. In DNA, the CDR3 is TGTGCCAGCAGCGTAGGTCAAGTGGCGAATGAGCAGTTCTTC. Its translation is CASSVGQVANEQFF.

This clonotype has at least ten counts. V and J are TRBV20-1 and TRBJ2-7, with D tentatively TRBD2 (5 bases). Germline loops: CDR1 DFQATT, CDR2 SNEGSKA (reference sequence). The V end lost 0 bases, the J end lost 0 bases, and 12 bases lay between the germline ends. The CDR3 contains 15 residues. CDR3 DNA sequence: TGCAGTGCTAGAGATAGCACGGGAACCTCCTACGAGCAGTACTTC. It codes for CSARDSTGTSYEQYF.

This clonotype was found many times. The chain uses TRBV6-1 and TRBJ1-1; 10 nucleotides agree with TRBD1. This CDR3 contains 14 residues. The trim removed 6 bases at V and 3 bases at J, leaving 4 bases unmatched. Germline CDR1 and CDR2: MNHNS and SASEGT. The CDR3 sequence is CASSDRGPDTEAFF. The CDR3, as DNA: TGTGCCAGCAGCGACAGGGGGCCAGACACTGAAGCTTTCTTT.

This clonotype occurred many times. This chain uses TRBV6-1 with TRBJ2-1; TRBD2 is a possible D gene (5 bases). CDR1 is MNHNS, CDR2 SASEGT, per germline. The CDR3 is 13 amino acids. Trimming shortened V by 10 bases and J by 6 bases, and 16 bases separated the two germline ends. CDR3 bases: TGTGCCACCCGACCCGGTGGAGGCAATGAGCAGTTCTTC. This codes for CATRPGGGNEQFF.

Regarding this clonotype: This may be a read error: a much more frequent sequence differs by one nucleotide. The V and J genes are TRBV20-1 and TRBJ2-3; 11 nucleotides line up with TRBD2. V was clipped by 1 base and J by 1 base; unmatched bases: 7. This CDR3 comprises 17 residues. Germline V gene data show CDR1 as DFQATT and CDR2 as SNEGSKA (reference sequence). CDR3 region: CSARAPGTSGGTDTQYF. Here the CDR3 DNA reads TGCAGTGCTAGAGCCCCCGGGACTAGCGGCGGCACAGATACGCAGTATTTT.

This clonotype was found a few times. This chain joins TRBV20-1 and TRBJ1-2; D gene ambiguous. This CDR3 has 12 residues. CDR1 is DFQATT, CDR2 SNEGSKA, per germline (reference sequence). V lost 1 base to trimming and J lost 1 base, with 4 bases between them. CDR3 bases: TGCAGTGCTAGAGGGGGTAACTATGGCTACACCTTC. Protein sequence: CSARGGNYGYTF.

This clonotype occurred many times. The chain recombines TRBV20-1 with TRBJ2-3, with 7 nucleotides matching TRBD1. The V and J ends lost 1 base and 6 bases, in that order; junction bases with no gene match: 10. The CDR3 has 15 amino acids. Looked up from germline, CDR1 is DFQATT and CDR2 is SNEGSKA (reference sequence). The chain's CDR3 is CSARGDSFLVDTQYF. Here the CDR3 DNA reads TGCAGTGCTAGAGGGGACAGTTTTTTAGTGGATACGCAGTATTTT.

This clonotype was seen repeatedly, ten times or more. This chain joins TRBV7-2 and TRBJ2-2; no clear D. The V and J ends lost 4 bases and 0 bases respectively, with 3 bases between them. CDR1 and CDR2 (germline): SGHTA, FQGNSA. The CDR3 consists of 13 residues. The CDR3 sequence is CASSSPNTGELFF. The CDR3 DNA follows: TGTGCCAGCAGCTCTCCGAACACCGGGGAGCTGTTTTTT.

This clonotype was detected ten times or more. This chain uses TRBV28 with TRBJ2-2, with no clear D. V lost 4 bases to trimming and J lost 6 bases, with 12 bases between them. The CDR3 spans 14 residues. CDR1 and CDR2 (germline): MDHEN, SYDVKM. CDR3 amino acids: CASSSPVRPGELFF. CDR3 coding DNA: TGTGCCAGCAGTTCGCCCGTTCGGCCCGGGGAGCTGTTTTTT.

This clonotype was detected ten times or more. V gene TRBV28 combines with J gene TRBJ2-7, with D possibly TRBD2 on 6 matching bases. CDR1 and CDR2 (germline): MDHEN, SYDVKM. Trimming cost V 3 bases and J 6 bases, with 15 bases left between them. This CDR3 contains 14 residues. The CDR3 here is CASSLTGSPAEQYF. CDR3 in DNA: TGTGCCAGCAGTTTGACCGGGAGCCCGGCCGAGCAGTACTTC.

This clonotype was recorded many times. This chain uses TRBV20-1 with TRBJ2-7, with 10 bases that match TRBD2. The V and J ends lost 0 bases and 7 bases, in that order; junction bases with no gene match: 6. Per germline, CDR1 DFQATT and CDR2 SNEGSKA (reference sequence). The CDR3 runs to 14 residues. CDR3 sequence reads: CSARDPSGRGEQYF. The CDR3 DNA is TGCAGTGCTAGAGATCCCAGCGGGAGGGGGGAGCAGTACTTC.

This clonotype came up many times. This sequence joins TRBV18 and TRBJ2-5; no clear D gene. The length of the CDR3 is 13 residues. CDR1 KGHSH and CDR2 LQKENI come from the germline V gene. V was trimmed by 8 bases and J by 1 base, leaving 11 bases between them. In DNA, the CDR3 is TGTGCCAGCCACTCCAGTGTCCAAGAGACCCAGTACTTC. It yields the protein CASHSSVQETQYF. Full variable domain (outside the CDR3, taken from reference TRBV18 and TRBJ2-5): NAGVMQNPRHLVRRRGQEARLRCSPMKGHSHVYWYRQLPEEGLKFMVYLQKENIIDESGMPKERFSAEFPKEGPSILRIQQVVRGDSAAYFCASHSSVQETQYFGPGTRLLVL.

This clonotype was seen repeatedly, ten times or more. This chain connects TRBV27 to TRBJ1-6; 9 nucleotides align to TRBD1. From germline, CDR1 is MNHEY and CDR2 SMNVEV (reference sequence). Germline trimming cut 7 bases from V and 9 bases from J; bases unmatched to any gene: 7. CDR3 length equals 14 residues. CDR3 region: CASTRDREGSPLHF. The CDR3 DNA reads as TGTGCCAGCACCCGGGACAGGGAAGGTTCACCCCTCCACTTT.